Following are 19 T cell receptor beta chains from one sample sequenced in a study of blood T cell repertoires in COVID-19. Measured with immunoSEQ multiplex PCR; TCRdb has only the in-frame clones, and not every one. The sample includes 50,000 or so clones, roughly 85% seen only once; the top ten take roughly 15%. Sequencing was done on a sample of peripheral blood. These receptors all come from a human donor in a cohort sampled during active COVID-19.

The chain joins TRBV2 to TRBJ1-1, with D possibly being TRBD1 (5 bases). Trimming took off 4 bases at V and 3 bases at J, with 12 bases between the two ends. CDR3 size: 14 residues. In germline, CDR1 is SNHLY, CDR2 FYNNEI. CDR3 DNA: TGTGCCAGCAGTGTCGGGGGTGTTGACACTGAAGCTTTCTTT. Translated: CASSVGGVDTEAFF.

The V gene is TRBV12-3 or TRBV12-4, the J gene TRBJ2-1; D is unresolved. The V end was cut by 6 bases, the J end by 9 bases, with 15 bases between. The CDR3 totals 13 residues. The CDR3 DNA reads as TGTGCCAGCAGCTGGGCCCCCGGAAGTGAGCAGTTCTTC. This codes for CASSWAPGSEQFF.

This clone was seen a few times. The V and J genes are TRBV7-2 and TRBJ2-7, with TRBD1 matching over 7 bases. Germline values: CDR1 SGHTA, CDR2 FQGNSA. CDR3 length: 13 amino acids. V lost 4 bases and J lost 6; bases outside the gene matches: 6. This CDR3 reads CASSSPTGLEQYF. Here the CDR3 DNA reads TGTGCCAGCAGCTCCCCGACAGGGCTCGAGCAGTACTTC.

This clone showed up just a few times. This chain joins TRBV12-5 and TRBJ2-3; D gene uncertain. Germline CDR1 reads LGHNT; CDR2 reads FRNRAP. Trimming pared 7 bases from V and 2 bases from J, leaving 13 bases between. The CDR3 contains 14 residues. The CDR3, as DNA: TGTGCTAGTGCCCGCGTTCCCCCCACAGATACGCAGTATTTT. It yields the protein CASARVPPTDTQYF.

V is TRBV19 and J is TRBJ1-2, with D tentatively TRBD1 (6 bases). Germline assignment: CDR1 LNHDA and CDR2 SQIVND (reference sequence). Trimming took 6 bases from V and 2 from J, leaving 16 bases between them. The CDR3 contains 15 residues. CDR3 protein: CASSRTDALNYGYTF. As DNA, the CDR3 is TGTGCCAGTAGCCGGACAGATGCTTTAAACTATGGCTACACCTTC.

The V and J genes are TRBV5-1 and TRBJ2-5; 8 nucleotides line up with TRBD2. This CDR3 has 16 residues. In germline, CDR1 is SGHRS, CDR2 YFSETQ. V lost 0 bases and J lost 2; bases outside the gene matches: 6. The CDR3 region is CASSLAVAGGQETQYF. In DNA, the CDR3 is TGCGCCAGCAGCTTGGCCGTGGCGGGAGGACAAGAGACCCAGTACTTC. Filled out from reference TRBV5-1 and TRBJ2-5, the complete variable domain reads KAGVTQTPRYLIKTRGQQVTLSCSPISGHRSVSWYQQTPGQGLQFLFEYFSETQRNKGNFPGRFSGRQFSNSRSEMNVSTLELGDSALYLCASSLAVAGGQETQYFGPGTRLLVL.

The J gene is TRBJ2-1, the V gene TRBV14; a weak D match, TRBD2 (6 bases). Germline CDR1 reads SGHDN; CDR2 reads FVKESK. The CDR3 extends over 14 amino acids. The germline V and J ends were trimmed by 2 bases and 6 bases, with 11 bases remaining between them. The CDR3 DNA reads TGTGCCAGCAGCCAATTTGGAGGGAGCAATGAGCAGTTCTTC. Its protein is CASSQFGGSNEQFF. Drawing the rest from reference TRBV14 and TRBJ2-1, the complete variable domain is EAGVTQFPSHSVIEKGQTVTLRCDPISGHDNLYWYRRVMGKEIKFLLHFVKESKQDESGMPNNRFLAERTGGTYSTLKVQPAELEDSGVYFCASSQFGGSNEQFFGPGTRLTVL.

This sequence joins TRBV3-1 (or the pseudogene TRBV3-2) and TRBJ1-5; D ambiguous. Trimming stripped 1 base from V and 6 bases from J, with 16 bases between. The CDR3 has 16 amino acids. Per germline, CDR1 LGHDT and CDR2 YNNKEL (reference sequence). The CDR3 spells CASSQGGGRATQPQHF. CDR3 in DNA: TGTGCCAGCAGCCAAGGTGGAGGCAGAGCGACTCAGCCCCAGCATTTT.

This chain links TRBV27 with TRBJ2-4, with TRBD1 matching over 10 bases. Trimming cost V 6 bases and J 2 bases; bases outside gene matches: 10. Per germline, CDR1 MNHEY and CDR2 SMNVEV (reference sequence). The CDR3 sequence is 17 residues long. DNA of the CDR3: TGTGCCAGCAGCCCCTTCGACAGGGGGCGGACCAAAAACATTCAGTACTTC. Protein: CASSPFDRGRTKNIQYF.

The J gene is TRBJ1-2, the V gene TRBV5-6; 7 bases are a match to TRBD1. Germline CDR1 SGHDT, CDR2 YYEEEE. Trimming at V came to 4 bases and at J to 0 bases, leaving 6 bases not matched to a gene. The CDR3 sequence is 15 residues long. CDR3 region: CASSARQGTNYGYTF. Written as DNA, the CDR3 is TGTGCCAGCAGCGCCCGACAGGGAACTAACTATGGCTACACCTTC.

V is TRBV4-2 and J is TRBJ2-2; 10 positions match TRBD2. The germline V gene has CDR1 LGHNA and CDR2 YNFKEQ. The CDR3 has 17 residues. Trimming at V came to 0 bases and at J to 4 bases, leaving 5 bases not matched to a gene. The CDR3: CASSQEGSGRVTGELFF. The CDR3 DNA reads TGTGCCAGCAGCCAAGAGGGCAGCGGGAGGGTCACCGGGGAGCTGTTTTTT.

The chain is built from TRBV7-9 and TRBJ2-5; TRBD2 matches 12 bases. This CDR3 is 17 amino acids long. Germline CDR1 SEHNR, CDR2 FQNEAQ (reference sequence). The ends lost 1 base at V and 2 bases at J; junction bases unmatched: 5. The CDR3 nucleotides read TGTGCCAGCAGCTTAGGGACTAGCGGGGTTACTCAAGAGACCCAGTACTTC. Its protein is CASSLGTSGVTQETQYF.

This chain joins TRBV4-1 and TRBJ2-7; 8 bases match TRBD2. V was clipped by 3 bases and J by 2 bases; unmatched bases: 12. There are 17 residues in the CDR3. CDR1 is MGHRA, CDR2 YSYEKL, per germline. The CDR3 DNA sequence: TGCGCCAGCAGCCACAGCGCCGAGACTAGCGAGGCCTACGAGCAGTACTTC. Translating gives CASSHSAETSEAYEQYF.

V and J are TRBV10-1 and TRBJ2-2, with TRBD1 matching over 7 bases. V was pared by 6 bases and J by 10 bases, with 11 bases of the junction left unmatched. The CDR3 consists of 14 residues. CDR1 and CDR2 (germline): WNHNN, SYGVQD (reference sequence). The CDR3 nucleotides are TGCGCCAGCAGCCCGACAGGGTCTTTTATGGAGCTGTTTTTT. Amino acids: CASSPTGSFMELFF.

The V and J genes are TRBV3-1 (or the pseudogene TRBV3-2) and TRBJ2-7; the D gene is possibly TRBD1 (6 bases). Per the germline V gene, CDR1 is LGHDT and CDR2 is YNNKEL (reference sequence). The CDR3 totals 16 residues. The V end was cut by 2 bases, the J end by 3 bases, with 17 bases between. Here the CDR3 reads CASSQSGSGDYYEQYF. The CDR3 nucleotides are TGTGCCAGCAGCCAAAGTGGGTCAGGGGATTACTACGAGCAGTACTTC.

The sample holds a few counts of this clone. The chain couples TRBV30 to TRBJ1-3, with D possibly TRBD1 on 6 matching bases. Germline CDR1 GTSNPN, CDR2 SVGIG (reference sequence). The CDR3 runs 14 residues. Trimming left V 4 bases short and J 2 bases short, with 12 bases between. CDR3 sequence reads: CAWNREGAGNTIYF. As DNA, the CDR3 is TGTGCCTGGAACAGGGAAGGGGCTGGAAACACCATATATTTT.

This clone was detected only once. The chain is built from TRBV30 and TRBJ2-1; a possible D gene is TRBD2 (6 bases). The germline V gene encodes CDR1 GTSNPN and CDR2 SVGIG (reference sequence). The CDR3 is 14 amino acids. V was clipped by 5 bases and J by 9 bases, with 20 bases between them. The CDR3 DNA reads as TGTGCCTGGGGGGGGAAGGGGCCCCTTGCTGAGCAGTTCTTC. Translating gives CAWGGKGPLAEQFF.

The CDR3 DNA sequence: TGTGCCAGCAGTTTAGGGTCAGGGCTTCAGCCCCAGCATTTT. Translating it yields CASSLGSGLQPQHF. V is TRBV28 and J is TRBJ1-5; tentatively, D is TRBD1 (5 bases). In germline, CDR1 is MDHEN, CDR2 SYDVKM. Trimming shortened V by 2 bases and J by 6 bases, and 11 bases separated the two germline ends. The CDR3 totals 14 residues.

This clone was detected a few times. The V and J genes are TRBV7-2 and TRBJ2-3; TRBD2 agrees at 7 bases. J lost 1 base, V lost 3 bases, and 4 bases had no gene match. Germline CDR1 SGHTA, CDR2 FQGNSA. The CDR3 is 15 amino acids. The CDR3 sequence is CASSFLLAGTDTQYF. CDR3 in DNA: TGTGCCAGCAGCTTCCTTCTAGCGGGCACAGATACGCAGTATTTT.